This T cell receptor beta chain was captured in a study of blood T cell repertoires in COVID-19. Study summary: The study drew acute and convalescent COVID-19 samples from the United States, Italy and Spain. Sources were T cells, B-cell-depleted T cells, or PBMCs; the material itself was cDNA or gDNA.

Living in about two dozen US areas, the participants were between 18 and 89 years of age. The authors' processing: Counts of nucleated cells, estimated from reference gene primer amplification, were obtained. The table came from immunoSEQ multiplex PCR; TCRdb's copy has only in-frame clones and leaves some out. The D gene and trimming were derived from the DNA, and the V and J assignments and clone size from that table. The repertoire holds some 410,000 clones, with 85% to 90% as singletons. The CDR3 extends over 18 amino acids. Trimming cost V 1 base and J 5 bases; bases outside gene matches: 9. Per germline, CDR1 LNHDA and CDR2 SQIVND (reference sequence).

The source material was PBMCs or T cells enriched from blood (not recorded which). The clonotype was recovered from a woman aged 25-40 years with acute COVID-19. The V and J genes are TRBV19 and TRBJ2-5, with TRBD2 matching 14 bases. The CDR3 reads CASSIGSTSGGAGETQYF. CDR3 sequence (DNA): TGTGCCAGTAGTATAGGTTCGACTAGCGGGGGGGCTGGGGAGACCCAGTACTTC.